This T cell receptor beta chain was sequenced for a study of metastatic and nonmetastatic thyroid tumors. Study context: Malignant thyroid and benign thyroid patients provided blood and tumor or nodule tissue whose repertoires were compared.

A word on this clone: What it recognizes is unknown.

Authors' analysis steps: A papillary thyroid cancer distant-metastasis classifier was built from CDR3 differences across clinicopathological groups. Using MiXCR, TCRdb reanalyzed the PCR reads. These V and J calls derive from TCRdb rather than the authors' analysis. The sample includes tens of thousands of clones, 20% to 25% of them seen just once. Study-wide results and caveats: When malignant thyroid tumors were compared with benign nodules, TCR beta diversity was reportedly significantly higher in the malignant tumors. This held in both blood and tumor samples.

Germline CDR1 SGHTA, CDR2 FQGNSA. This CDR3 is built from 13 residues. Trimming removed 2 bases from V and 3 bases from J; junction bases left unmatched: 1. Each patient came to thyroid surgery without any prior treatment (of any kind). The sample comprised blood. The V call is TRBV7-2, the J call TRBJ2-7; 7 nucleotides align to TRBD2. This TCR derives from a female donor with papillary thyroid cancer or a benign thyroid nodule (not recorded which). Some clones in this sample may be carry-over from other donors' samples. The CDR3 sequence is CASSLRGVYEQYF. The CDR3 coding sequence is TGTGCCAGCAGCTTACGGGGGGTCTACGAGCAGTACTTC.